The entry below describes one T cell receptor (beta chain). Its antigen remains unknown. The sample originates from a study of T-cell memory formation after mild COVID-19. Study-level findings and limits: Second-wave clones with a day 37 peak had unconfirmed SARS-CoV-2 specificity. CD4+ contracting clones were found mainly in CM and EM, and CD8+ ones in EMRA.

CDR3 length equals 16 residues. From germline, CDR1 is DFQATT and CDR2 SNEGSKA (reference sequence). Trimming took 0 bases from V and 5 from J, leaving 19 bases between them. Employing constant-segment primers, 5'RACE generated TCR alpha and TCR beta cDNA libraries bearing sample barcodes and UMIs. In TCRdb, the 5' RACE reads were re-called with MiXCR into one record per CDR3 protein. The table shows about 610,000 distinct CDR3 sequences, with around 15% occurring only once. The chain links TRBV20-1 to TRBJ2-5; D may correspond to TRBD1 or TRBD2 (6 bases each). Sequencing was carried out using PBMCs or a T cell subset sorted from them (not recorded which). This clonotype was obtained from an adult woman who had mild COVID-19 (a few samples of this study predate the infection). Cell type and time point are not known. The chain's CDR3 is CSARDRGRGLSETQYF. The CDR3 DNA reads as TGCAGTGCTAGAGATCGGGGGCGGGGACTTTCGGAGACCCAGTACTTC.